This TCR beta chain was captured in a study of blood T cell repertoires in COVID-19. Study-level information: Nucleic acid was either cDNA or gDNA, and it came from T cells, B-cell-depleted T cells, or PBMCs.

The trim removed 6 bases at V and 0 bases at J, leaving 10 bases unmatched. The CDR3 spans 16 residues. Germline lookup yields CDR1 MNHEY and CDR2 SVGEGT. This clone was found a few times. Original analysis: Nucleated cell counts were estimated from reference gene primer amplification. Sequenced by immunoSEQ multiplex PCR; TCRdb stores in-frame clones only, minus some. For V, J and clone size, that table is used; D and trimming come from the DNA. The repertoire holds 55,000 to 70,000 clones, with about 83% as singletons. Specimen: peripheral blood. The sequence was collected from a human donor in a cohort sampled during active COVID-19. The chain combines TRBV6-2 or TRBV6-3 with TRBJ2-7, with 8 bases fitting TRBD2. The CDR3 protein is CASSPLIAGGSYEQYF. The CDR3 DNA follows: TGTGCCAGCAGCCCTTTAATTGCGGGGGGCTCCTACGAGCAGTACTTC.